In its sample, the clone carrying this T cell receptor (beta chain) was seen a few times. Antigen: not known. Germline V CDR1 and CDR2: SNHLY, FYNNEI. The CDR3 length is 15 residues. V was cut by 6 bases and J by 3 bases, with 15 bases left in between. The sample is drawn from a study of post-analysis software for immune sequencing data. Study details: Secondary progressive, relapsing-remitting and progressive-relapsing multiple sclerosis were among the included disease courses.

Study results and caveats: The F measure placed samples prepared in the same batch into strongly shared clusters. Patients showed TRBV5-6, TRBV5-1 and TRBV20-1 among roughly five TRBV segments more frequent than in controls.

Researchers reported that TCR beta cDNA libraries carried unique molecular identifiers. TCRdb analysed the PCR reads with MiXCR anew, one entry per CDR3 protein. The sample shows about 800,000 distinct CDR3 sequences, 25% to 30% of them seen only once. The receptor was isolated from a girl aged 10-17 years with multiple sclerosis. The material sequenced was blood. V gene TRBV2 combines with J gene TRBJ1-5; D unresolved. This chain's CDR3 is CASSQEAVDNQPQHF. DNA for the CDR3: TGTGCCAGCAGCCAGGAGGCGGTCGACAATCAGCCCCAGCATTTT. Looking up the rest from reference TRBV2 and TRBJ1-5 gives the full variable domain: EPEVTQTPSHQVTQMGQEVILRCVPISNHLYFYWYRQILGQKVEFLVSFYNNEISEKSEIFDDQFSVERPDGSNFTLKIRSTKLEDSAMYFCASSQEAVDNQPQHFGDGTRLSIL.